This record concerns one T cell receptor beta chain sequence. What it binds is unknown. The study ran its PCR with 60 Vbeta and 13 Jbeta primers. Clones were read by immunoSEQ multiplex PCR, and TCRdb kept only the in-frame ones, dropping some. Listed are 120,000 or so clones; roughly 3.5% falls within the top ten. This record belongs to a study of cytomegalovirus exposure and HLA in healthy donors. Study-level results: About 90% or about 30% of the time was how often most TCR beta V segments were productive, according to an earlier analysis.

Healthy individuals who donated bone marrow served as the donors. The CDR3 spans 13 residues. Germline loops: CDR1 SEHNR, CDR2 FQNEAQ (reference sequence). Trimming took 4 bases from V and 11 from J; bases not matched to a gene: 8. The sequence was collected from a man aged 18 to 30 in good health and CMV-seronegative. The gene calls are TRBV7-9 and TRBJ1-3, with 7 bases lining up with TRBD1. The sequenced sample consisted of PBMCs. CDR3 in DNA: TGTGCCAGCAGCTCGGGACAGTTAGACCCCATATATTTT. Translated, it gives CASSSGQLDPIYF.